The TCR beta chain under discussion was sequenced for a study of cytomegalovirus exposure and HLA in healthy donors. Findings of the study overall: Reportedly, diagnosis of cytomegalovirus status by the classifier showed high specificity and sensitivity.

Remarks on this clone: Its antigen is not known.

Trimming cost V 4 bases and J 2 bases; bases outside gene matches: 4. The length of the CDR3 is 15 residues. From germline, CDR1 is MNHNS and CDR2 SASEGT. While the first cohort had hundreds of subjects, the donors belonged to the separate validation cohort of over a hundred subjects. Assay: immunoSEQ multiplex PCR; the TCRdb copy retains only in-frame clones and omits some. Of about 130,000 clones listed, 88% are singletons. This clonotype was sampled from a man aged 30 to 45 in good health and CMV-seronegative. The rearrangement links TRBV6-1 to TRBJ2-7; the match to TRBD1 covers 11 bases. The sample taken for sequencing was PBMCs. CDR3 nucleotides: TGTGCCAGCAGTGGGGGGACAGGGGGAACCTACGAGCAGTACTTC. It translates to CASSGGTGGTYEQYF.